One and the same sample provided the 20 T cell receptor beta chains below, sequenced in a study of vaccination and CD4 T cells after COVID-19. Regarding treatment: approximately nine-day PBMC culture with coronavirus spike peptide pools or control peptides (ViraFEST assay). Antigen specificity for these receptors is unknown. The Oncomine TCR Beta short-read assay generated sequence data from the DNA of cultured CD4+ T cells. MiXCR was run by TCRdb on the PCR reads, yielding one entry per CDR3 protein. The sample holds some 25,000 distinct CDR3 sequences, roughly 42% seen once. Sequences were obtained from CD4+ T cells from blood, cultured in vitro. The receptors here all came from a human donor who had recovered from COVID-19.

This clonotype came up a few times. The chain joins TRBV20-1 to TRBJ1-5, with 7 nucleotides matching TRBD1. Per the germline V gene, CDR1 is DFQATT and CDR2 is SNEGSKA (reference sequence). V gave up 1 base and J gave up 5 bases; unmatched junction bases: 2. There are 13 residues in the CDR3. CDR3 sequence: CSARGQGHQPQHF. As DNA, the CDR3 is TGCAGTGCTAGAGGACAGGGTCATCAGCCCCAGCATTTT.

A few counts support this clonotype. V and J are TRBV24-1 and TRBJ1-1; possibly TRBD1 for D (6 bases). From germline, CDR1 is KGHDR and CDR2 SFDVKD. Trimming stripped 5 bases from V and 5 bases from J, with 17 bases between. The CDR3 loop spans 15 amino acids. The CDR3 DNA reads TGTGCCACCAGTGTCCAAACCTCAGGGGAAACTGAAGCTTTCTTT. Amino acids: CATSVQTSGETEAFF.

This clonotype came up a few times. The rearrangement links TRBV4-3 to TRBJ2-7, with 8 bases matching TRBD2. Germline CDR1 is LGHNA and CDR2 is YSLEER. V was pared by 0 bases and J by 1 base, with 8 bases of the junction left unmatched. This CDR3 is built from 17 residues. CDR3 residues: CASSQDFSGTFSYEQYF. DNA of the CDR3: TGCGCCAGCAGCCAAGATTTTAGCGGGACTTTTTCCTACGAGCAGTACTTC.

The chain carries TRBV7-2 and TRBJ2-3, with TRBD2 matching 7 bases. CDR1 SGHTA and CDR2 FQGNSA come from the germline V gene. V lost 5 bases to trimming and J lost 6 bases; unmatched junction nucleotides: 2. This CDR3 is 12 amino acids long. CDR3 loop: CASSPSGDTQYF. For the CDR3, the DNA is TGTGCCAGCAGCCCTAGCGGCGATACGCAGTATTTT. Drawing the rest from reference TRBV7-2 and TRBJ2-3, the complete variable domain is GAGVSQSPSNKVTEKGKDVELRCDPISGHTALYWYRQSLGQGLEFLIYFQGNSAPDKSGLPSDRFSAERTGGSVSTLTIQRTQQEDSAVYLCASSPSGDTQYFGPGTRLTVL.

CDR3 nucleotides: TGTGCCAGCAGCTCGGGTGGGCAGTCGAACACTGAAGCTTTCTTT. It encodes CASSSGGQSNTEAFF. This rearrangement joins TRBV5-5 to TRBJ1-1; no firm D call. The V gene lost 3 bases and the J gene lost 1 base, with 13 bases spanning the gap. The germline gives CDR1 SGHKS, CDR2 YYEKEE (reference sequence). The length of the CDR3 is 15 residues.

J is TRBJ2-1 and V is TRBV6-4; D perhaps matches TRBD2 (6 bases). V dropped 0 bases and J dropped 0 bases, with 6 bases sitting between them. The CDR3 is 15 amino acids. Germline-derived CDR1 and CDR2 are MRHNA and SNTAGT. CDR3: CASSDSAGSYNEQFF. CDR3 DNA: TGTGCCAGCAGTGACTCAGCGGGCTCCTACAATGAGCAGTTCTTC.

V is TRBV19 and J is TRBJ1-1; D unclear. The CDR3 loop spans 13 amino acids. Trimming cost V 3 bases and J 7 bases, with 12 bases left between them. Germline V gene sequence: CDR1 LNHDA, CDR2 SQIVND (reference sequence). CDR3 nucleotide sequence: TGTGCCAGTAGTATTGAGACCAGGCGTGAAGCTTTCTTT. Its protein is CASSIETRREAFF.

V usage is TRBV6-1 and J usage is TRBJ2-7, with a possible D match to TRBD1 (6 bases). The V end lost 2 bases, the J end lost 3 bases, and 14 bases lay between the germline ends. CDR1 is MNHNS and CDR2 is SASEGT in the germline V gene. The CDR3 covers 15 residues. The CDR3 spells CASSEILGQFYEQYF. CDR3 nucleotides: TGTGCCAGCAGTGAAATTCTGGGACAATTCTACGAGCAGTACTTC.

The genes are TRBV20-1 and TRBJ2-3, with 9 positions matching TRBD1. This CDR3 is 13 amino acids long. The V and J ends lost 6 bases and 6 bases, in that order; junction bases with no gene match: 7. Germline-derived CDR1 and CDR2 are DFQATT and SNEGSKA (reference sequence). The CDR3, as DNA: TGCAGTGCGCCCGGGACAGGGTTGGATACGCAGTATTTT. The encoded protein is CSAPGTGLDTQYF.

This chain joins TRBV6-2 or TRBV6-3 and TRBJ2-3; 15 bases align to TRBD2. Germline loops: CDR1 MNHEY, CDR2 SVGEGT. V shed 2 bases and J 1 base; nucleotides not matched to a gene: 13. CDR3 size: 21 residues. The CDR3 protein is CASSYRGGTSGRSGGTDTQYF. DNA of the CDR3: TGTGCCAGCAGTTACCGAGGAGGGACTAGCGGGAGGAGCGGCGGCACAGATACGCAGTATTTT.

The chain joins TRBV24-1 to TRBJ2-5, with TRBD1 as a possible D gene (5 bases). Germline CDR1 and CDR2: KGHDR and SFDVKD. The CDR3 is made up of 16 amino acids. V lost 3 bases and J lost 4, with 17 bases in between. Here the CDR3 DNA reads TGTGCCACCAGTGATGCGGCCAGGGCCTATGGAGAGACCCAGTACTTC. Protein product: CATSDAARAYGETQYF.

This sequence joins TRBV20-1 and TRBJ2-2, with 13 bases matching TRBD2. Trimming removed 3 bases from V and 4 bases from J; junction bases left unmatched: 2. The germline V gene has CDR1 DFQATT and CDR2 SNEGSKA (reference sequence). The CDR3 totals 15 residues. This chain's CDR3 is CSARWTSGSTGELFF. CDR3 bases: TGCAGTGCTAGGTGGACTAGCGGGAGCACCGGGGAGCTGTTTTTT.

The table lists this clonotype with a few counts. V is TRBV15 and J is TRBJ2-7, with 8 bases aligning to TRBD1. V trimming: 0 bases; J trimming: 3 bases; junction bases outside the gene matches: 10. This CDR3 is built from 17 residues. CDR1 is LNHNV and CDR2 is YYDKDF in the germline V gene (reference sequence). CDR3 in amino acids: CATSRDRGQVIFYEQYF. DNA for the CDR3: TGTGCCACCAGCAGAGATCGGGGACAGGTGATTTTCTACGAGCAGTACTTC.

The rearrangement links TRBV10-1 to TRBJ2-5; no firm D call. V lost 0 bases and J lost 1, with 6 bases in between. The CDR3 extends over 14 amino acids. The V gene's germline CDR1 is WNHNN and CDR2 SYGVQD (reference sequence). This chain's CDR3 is CASSESWAQETQYF. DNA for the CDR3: TGCGCCAGCAGTGAGTCATGGGCCCAAGAGACCCAGTACTTC.

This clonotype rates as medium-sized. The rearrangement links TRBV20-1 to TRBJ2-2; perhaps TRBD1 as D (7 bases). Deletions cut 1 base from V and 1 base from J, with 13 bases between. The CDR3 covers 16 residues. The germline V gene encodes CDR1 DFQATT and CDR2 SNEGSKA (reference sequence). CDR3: CSARAAGQMNTGELFF. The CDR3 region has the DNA TGCAGTGCTAGAGCGGCGGGACAGATGAACACCGGGGAGCTGTTTTTT.

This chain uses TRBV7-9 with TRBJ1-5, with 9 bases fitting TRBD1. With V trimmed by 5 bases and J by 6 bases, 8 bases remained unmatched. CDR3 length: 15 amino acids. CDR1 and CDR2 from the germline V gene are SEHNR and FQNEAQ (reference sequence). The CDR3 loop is CASSIGQGMSQPQHF. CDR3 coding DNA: TGTGCCAGCAGCATAGGACAGGGGATGAGTCAGCCCCAGCATTTT.

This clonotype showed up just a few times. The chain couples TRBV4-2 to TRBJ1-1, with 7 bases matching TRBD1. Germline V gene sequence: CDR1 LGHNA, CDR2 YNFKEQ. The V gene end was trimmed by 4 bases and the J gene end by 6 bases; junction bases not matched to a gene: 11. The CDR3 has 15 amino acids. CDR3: CASSRQGSKFSEAFF. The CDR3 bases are TGTGCCAGCAGCCGACAGGGATCCAAATTCTCTGAAGCTTTCTTT.

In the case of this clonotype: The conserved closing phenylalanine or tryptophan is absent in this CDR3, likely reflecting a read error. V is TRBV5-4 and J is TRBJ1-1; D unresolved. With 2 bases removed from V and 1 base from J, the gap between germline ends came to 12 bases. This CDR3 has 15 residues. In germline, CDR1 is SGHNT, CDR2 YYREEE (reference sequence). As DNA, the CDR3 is TGTGCCAGCAGCTTCCAAGGACGTAGGAACACTGAAGCTTTCCTT. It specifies CASSFQGRRNTEAFL.

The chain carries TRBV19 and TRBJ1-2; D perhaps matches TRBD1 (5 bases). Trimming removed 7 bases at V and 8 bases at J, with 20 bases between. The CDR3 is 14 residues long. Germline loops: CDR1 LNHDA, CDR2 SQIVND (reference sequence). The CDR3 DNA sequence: TGTGCCAGTACCACACTAGGGGCGCGGGGCGGCTACACCTTC. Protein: CASTTLGARGGYTF.

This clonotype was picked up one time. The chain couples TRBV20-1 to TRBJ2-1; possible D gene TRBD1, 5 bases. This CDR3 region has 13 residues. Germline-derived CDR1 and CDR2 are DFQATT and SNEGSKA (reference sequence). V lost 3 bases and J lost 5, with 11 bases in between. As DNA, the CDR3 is TGCAGTGCTAGGGGGCAAATCAACAATGAGCAGTTCTTC. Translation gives CSARGQINNEQFF.